Sequencing of this TCR beta chain was carried out in a study of blood T cells in healthy people across ages. This clonotype was seen only a few times. The antigen remains undetermined. Findings and limits, study-wide: Percentage of naive T cells showed a strong correlation with TCR beta diversity.

Germline V lookup: CDR1 SGHRS, CDR2 YFSETQ. The V end was cut by 7 bases, the J end by 7 bases, with 11 bases between. The CDR3 is 11 amino acids. A second about 7 to 12 cycle PCR used barcoded and J-beta primers. One entry per CDR3 protein results from TCRdb running MiXCR on the 5' RACE reads. The table lists 1.5 million to 2 million distinct CDR3 sequences, roughly 50% of them singletons. The rearrangement uses TRBV5-1 and TRBJ1-2, with D possibly TRBD1 on 6 matching bases. The source material was blood. The source is a woman in her thirties or forties in good health. The CDR3 nucleotides read TGCGCCAGCGGACAGTTTCCTGGCTACACCTTC. Amino acids: CASGQFPGYTF.